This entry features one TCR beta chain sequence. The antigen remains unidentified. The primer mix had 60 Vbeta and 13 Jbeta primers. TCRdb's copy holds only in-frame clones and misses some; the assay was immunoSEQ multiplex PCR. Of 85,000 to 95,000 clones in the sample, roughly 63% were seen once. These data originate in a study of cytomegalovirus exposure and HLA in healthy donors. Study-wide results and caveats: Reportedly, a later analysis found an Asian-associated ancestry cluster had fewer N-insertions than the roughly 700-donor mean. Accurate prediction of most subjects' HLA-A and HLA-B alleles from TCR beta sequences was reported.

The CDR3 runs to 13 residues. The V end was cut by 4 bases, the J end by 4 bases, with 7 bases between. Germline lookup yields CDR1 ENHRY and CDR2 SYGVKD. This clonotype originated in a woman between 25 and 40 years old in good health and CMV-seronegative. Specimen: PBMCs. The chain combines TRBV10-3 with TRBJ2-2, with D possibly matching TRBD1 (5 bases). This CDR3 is CAISGTGTGELFF. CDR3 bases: TGTGCCATCAGTGGAACAGGCACCGGGGAGCTGTTTTTT.